The entry that follows covers one T cell receptor (beta chain) sequence. The ends lost 0 bases at V and 1 base at J; junction bases unmatched: 0. Germline V gene sequence: CDR1 SGHVS, CDR2 FQNEAQ. CDR3 size: 15 residues. The data derive from a study of PD-L1 blockade in urothelial cancer. As for the study in general: The year 2014 saw patients start atezolizumab, 1,200 mg intravenously every 3 weeks. Analysis of blood occurred 3 weeks (second dose) and 6 weeks after treatment start.

Time point: pretreatment peripheral blood. Sample numbers ranged from 1 to 8 per patient, encompassing pretreatment and on-treatment collections. Spike-ins of synthetic TCR analog templates went into each PCR. The protocol was immunoSEQ multiplex PCR, while the TCRdb copy is restricted to in-frame clones and leaves out a portion. The sample shows about 81,000 clones, approximately 80% of them seen only once. This chain connects TRBV7-8 to TRBJ2-7; 10 nucleotides agree with TRBD1. This sequence originates from a man aged 35-49 years with urothelial cancer. Sequenced here: PBMCs, sampled around atezolizumab (anti-PD-L1) treatment. DNA for the CDR3: TGTGCCAGCAGCTTAGCGGGACAGGGGTCCTACGAGCAGTACTTC. As protein: CASSLAGQGSYEQYF.